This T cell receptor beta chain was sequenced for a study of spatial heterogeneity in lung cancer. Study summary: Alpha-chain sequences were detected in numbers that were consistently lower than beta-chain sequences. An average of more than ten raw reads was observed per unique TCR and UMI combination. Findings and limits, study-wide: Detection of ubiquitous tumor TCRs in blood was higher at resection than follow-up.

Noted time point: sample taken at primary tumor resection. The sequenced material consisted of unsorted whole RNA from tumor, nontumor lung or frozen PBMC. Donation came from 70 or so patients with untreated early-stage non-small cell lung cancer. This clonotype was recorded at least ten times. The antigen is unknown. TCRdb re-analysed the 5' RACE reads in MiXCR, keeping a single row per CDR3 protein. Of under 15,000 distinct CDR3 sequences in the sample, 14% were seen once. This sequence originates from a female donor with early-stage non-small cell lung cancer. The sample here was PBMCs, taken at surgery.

The CDR3, as DNA: TGCAGCGTTGACTCCACTGTGGGCAATGAGCAGTTCTTC. Its protein is CSVDSTVGNEQFF. The genes are TRBV29-1 and TRBJ2-1, with D hard to call. V lost 3 bases to trimming and J lost 6 bases, with 12 bases between them. The CDR3 runs to 13 residues. Germline CDR1 is SQVTM and CDR2 is ANQGSEA.